Shown below are 10 T cell receptor beta chains from a single sample sequenced in a study of blood T cell repertoires in COVID-19. Produced via immunoSEQ multiplex PCR; TCRdb's table is partial and in-frame only. The profile shows about 210,000 clones, roughly 87% of them singletons. The sequencing sample was made of PBMCs or T cells enriched from blood (not recorded which). The receptors stem from a man between 18 and 29 years old with acute COVID-19.

The chain couples TRBV28 to TRBJ1-5; D unresolved. V was shortened by 5 bases and J by 0 bases, with 8 bases between the two germline ends. CDR3 length: 14 residues. The V gene's germline CDR1 is MDHEN and CDR2 SYDVKM. This chain's CDR3 is CASSIQTSNQPQHF. CDR3 coding DNA: TGTGCCAGCAGTATACAGACTAGCAATCAGCCCCAGCATTTT.

V usage is TRBV30 and J usage is TRBJ2-3; D is possibly TRBD2 (5 bases). Germline V gene sequence: CDR1 GTSNPN, CDR2 SVGIG (reference sequence). V was trimmed by 7 bases and J by 2 bases, leaving 10 bases between them. The length of the CDR3 is 12 residues. The CDR3 DNA reads TGTGCCTCGGACTTTTACACAGATACGCAGTATTTT. Amino acids: CASDFYTDTQYF.

The chain carries TRBV5-1 and TRBJ2-2, with D perhaps matching TRBD2 (5 bases). Germline-derived CDR1 and CDR2 are SGHRS and YFSETQ. The length of the CDR3 is 13 residues. V lost 5 bases and J lost 3, with 8 bases in between. CDR3 coding DNA: TGCGCCAGCAGGGAAGCGGACACCGGGGAGCTGTTTTTT. This codes for CASREADTGELFF.

This clone was detected once. The chain couples TRBV6-5 to TRBJ2-7; D is unclear. Germline V gene lookup returns CDR1 MNHEY and CDR2 SVGAGI. Trimming removed 2 bases at V and 3 bases at J, with 8 bases between. The CDR3 consists of 13 residues. The CDR3 loop is CASSYRRGYEQYF. CDR3 nucleotides: TGTGCCAGCAGTTACCGGCGAGGCTACGAGCAGTACTTC.

This CDR3 is CASSLGSGSYNEQFF. CDR3 coding DNA: TGTGCCAGCAGCTTGGGGAGTGGTTCGTACAATGAGCAGTTCTTC. The rearrangement joins TRBV7-8 to TRBJ2-1; a possible D gene is TRBD2 (5 bases). Trimming removed 3 bases at V and 4 bases at J, with 13 bases between. This CDR3 spans 15 amino acids. Germline V gene data show CDR1 as SGHVS and CDR2 as FQNEAQ.

J is TRBJ1-4 and V is TRBV7-6; D not certain. The CDR3 contains 14 residues. Deletions cut 4 bases from V and 8 bases from J, with 14 bases between. Looked up from germline, CDR1 is SGHVS and CDR2 is FNYEAQ. CDR3 amino acids: CASSSEIPFEKLFF. The CDR3 bases are TGTGCCAGCAGCTCAGAAATCCCCTTCGAAAAACTGTTTTTT. The full variable domain, with the rest looked up from reference TRBV7-6 and TRBJ1-4, is GAGVSQSPRYKVTKRGQDVALRCDPISGHVSLYWYRQALGQGPEFLTYFNYEAQQDKSGLPNDRFSAERPEGSISTLTIQRTEQRDSAMYRCASSSEIPFEKLFFGSGTQLSVL.

The rearrangement links TRBV7-9 to TRBJ2-1; 10 bases align to TRBD2. V lost 1 base and J lost 6; bases outside the gene matches: 6. The CDR3 covers 16 residues. From germline, CDR1 is SEHNR and CDR2 FQNEAQ (reference sequence). This chain's CDR3 is CASSLVGLAGVNEQFF. DNA for the CDR3: TGTGCCAGCAGCTTAGTAGGGCTAGCGGGAGTCAATGAGCAGTTCTTC.

V gene TRBV12-3 or TRBV12-4 combines with J gene TRBJ1-1, with D tentatively TRBD1 (6 bases). The CDR3 consists of 13 residues. V was pared by 6 bases and J by 1 base, with 9 bases between. The chain's CDR3 is CASSLQGNTEAFF. CDR3 DNA sequence: TGTGCCAGCAGCTTACAGGGGAACACTGAAGCTTTCTTT.

This clone came up once. This sequence joins TRBV5-6 and TRBJ2-3; TRBD1 matches at 7 bases. Germline CDR1 SGHDT, CDR2 YYEEEE. The junction had 5 bases not matched to a gene; V was cut back by 3 bases and J by 1 base. CDR3 size: 15 residues. In DNA form, the CDR3 reads TGTGCCAGCAGCTCGCTCCAGGGGGGCACAGATACGCAGTATTTT. It translates to CASSSLQGGTDTQYF.

This clone has just a few counts. The chain combines TRBV28 with TRBJ1-2; 8 positions match TRBD1. V shed 2 bases, J shed 7 bases, and the junction held 6 bases outside the gene matches. Germline V gene lookup returns CDR1 MDHEN and CDR2 SYDVKM. This CDR3 comprises 14 residues. The CDR3 is CASSLGQGAFGYTF. DNA of the CDR3: TGTGCCAGCAGTTTAGGTCAGGGGGCGTTTGGCTACACCTTC.